The entry below describes one TCR beta chain. The sample is drawn from a study of regulatory T cells in long-lasting Graves disease. Building of the TCR beta libraries involved iRepertoire HTBI primers and Arm-PCR of CDR3 regions. Via MiXCR, TCRdb re-called the multiplex PCR reads, giving one row per CDR3 protein. The sample contains 350,000 to 500,000 distinct CDR3 sequences, roughly 23% of which appear only once. Time point denoted: persistent/refractory GD, antithyroid drugs over 5 years with positive TRAb. Following extraction of RNA from PBMCs, that RNA was used to make the TCR library. The material sequenced was peripheral blood mononuclear cells (PBMCs), taken when the disease was refractory, from a patient treated with antithyroid drugs. This clonotype was obtained from a female donor with Graves disease.

The CDR3 here is CASSNSYRGDGKLFF. The CDR3 DNA sequence: TGTGCCAGCAGTAACTCTTACAGGGGGGACGGAAAACTGTTTTTT. This sequence joins TRBV6-1 and TRBJ1-4; TRBD1 agrees at 8 bases. V trimming: 5 bases; J trimming: 10 bases; junction bases outside the gene matches: 12. This CDR3 is built from 15 residues. The germline gives CDR1 MNHNS, CDR2 SASEGT.